This T cell receptor beta chain was documented in a study of blood T cell repertoires in COVID-19. The overall study: Italy, Spain and the United States were the sources of the convalescent and acute COVID-19 samples. T cells, B-cell-depleted T cells, or PBMCs supplied cDNA or gDNA.

Authors' methods: Amplification with reference gene primers provided the estimates of nucleated cell counts. TCRdb's copy holds only in-frame clones and misses some; the assay was immunoSEQ multiplex PCR. V and J calls and clone size are those listed in that table; D and trimming were worked out from the DNA. The data contain 9,500 or so clones, approximately 90% of them seen just once; the ten biggest clones take up 5.5% to 6%. As concerns this clone: Sequence at one end of the junction differs from germline and may be a read error.

The germline gives CDR1 MDHEN, CDR2 SYDVKM. This CDR3 is 11 amino acids long. Sequenced sample: peripheral blood. The V call is TRBV28, the J call TRBJ1-6; TRBD1 matches at 7 bases. The origin of this receptor is a human donor in a cohort sampled during active COVID-19. The CDR3, as DNA: TGTGCCAGCAGTTCCCGACAGGGTAGGGCCTTT. It yields the protein CASSSRQGRAF.